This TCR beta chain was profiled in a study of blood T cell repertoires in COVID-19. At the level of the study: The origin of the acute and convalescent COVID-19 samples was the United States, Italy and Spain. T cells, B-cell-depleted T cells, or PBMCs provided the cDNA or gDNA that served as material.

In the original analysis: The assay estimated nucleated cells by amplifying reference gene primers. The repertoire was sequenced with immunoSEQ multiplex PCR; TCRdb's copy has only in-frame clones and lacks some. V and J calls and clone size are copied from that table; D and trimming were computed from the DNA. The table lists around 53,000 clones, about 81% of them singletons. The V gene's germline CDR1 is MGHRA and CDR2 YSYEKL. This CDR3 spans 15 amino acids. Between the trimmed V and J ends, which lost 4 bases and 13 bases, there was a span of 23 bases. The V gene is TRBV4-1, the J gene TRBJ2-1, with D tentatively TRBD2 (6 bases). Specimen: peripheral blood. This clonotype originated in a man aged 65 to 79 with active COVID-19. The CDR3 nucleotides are TGCGCCAGCAGCCCTATCTTCGGTAGCGGAAGGTATCAGTTCTTC. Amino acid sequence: CASSPIFGSGRYQFF.